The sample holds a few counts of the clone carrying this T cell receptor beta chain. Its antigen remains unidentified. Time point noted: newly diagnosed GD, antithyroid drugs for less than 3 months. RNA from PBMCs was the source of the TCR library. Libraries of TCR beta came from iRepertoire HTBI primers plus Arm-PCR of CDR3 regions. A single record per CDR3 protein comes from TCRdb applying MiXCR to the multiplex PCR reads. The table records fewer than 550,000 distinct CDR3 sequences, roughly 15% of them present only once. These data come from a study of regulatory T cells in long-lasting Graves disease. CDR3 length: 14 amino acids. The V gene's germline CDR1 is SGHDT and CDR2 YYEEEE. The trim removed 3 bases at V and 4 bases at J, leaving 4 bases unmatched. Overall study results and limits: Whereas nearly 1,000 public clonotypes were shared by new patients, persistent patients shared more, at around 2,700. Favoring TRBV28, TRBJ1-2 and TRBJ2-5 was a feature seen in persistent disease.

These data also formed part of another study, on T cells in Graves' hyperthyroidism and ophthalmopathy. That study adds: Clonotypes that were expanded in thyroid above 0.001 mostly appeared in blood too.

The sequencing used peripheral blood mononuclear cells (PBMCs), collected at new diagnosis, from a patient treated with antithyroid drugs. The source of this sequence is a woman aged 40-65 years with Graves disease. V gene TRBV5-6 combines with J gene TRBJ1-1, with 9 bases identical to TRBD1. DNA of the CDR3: TGTGCCAGCAGCTGGGGACAGGGAGTCACTGAAGCTTTCTTT. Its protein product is CASSWGQGVTEAFF.